This T cell receptor beta chain was recovered during a study of blood T cell repertoires in COVID-19. Overall study: Both acute and convalescent COVID-19 samples were obtained from the United States, Italy and Spain. The cDNA or gDNA used as material had been derived from T cells, B-cell-depleted T cells, or PBMCs.

The CDR3 consists of 14 residues. Germline-derived CDR1 and CDR2 are SNHLY and FYNNEI. J gave up 8 bases and V 4 bases, and 7 bases lay outside the gene matches. Original methodology: Estimates of nucleated cell counts were drawn from the amplification of reference gene primers. Libraries were prepared by immunoSEQ multiplex PCR; TCRdb keeps only in-frame clonotypes and omits some of them. V and J calls and clone size come straight from that table; D and trimming were deduced from the DNA. The sample has roughly 150,000 clones, about 85% seen once. Sequenced material: peripheral blood. The rearrangement uses TRBV2 and TRBJ1-2; 10 bases fit TRBD1. This sequence originates from a woman in her 70s with acute or convalescent COVID-19. The CDR3 region is CASSAGQGGRGYTF. As DNA, the CDR3 is TGTGCCAGCAGTGCAGGACAGGGGGGACGCGGCTACACCTTC.